One and the same sample provided the 5 T cell receptor beta chains below, sequenced in a study of blood T cell repertoires in COVID-19. Measured with immunoSEQ multiplex PCR; TCRdb has only the in-frame clones, and not every one. Of roughly 310,000 clones listed, about 92% are singletons. The source material was PBMCs or T cells enriched from blood (not recorded which). Receptors originate from a man aged 55-75 years who had recovered from COVID-19.

The chain carries TRBV7-2 and TRBJ2-5; TRBD2 matches 10 bases. The CDR3 is 16 residues long. The trim removed 3 bases at V and 3 bases at J, leaving 7 bases unmatched. Germline lookup yields CDR1 SGHTA and CDR2 FQGNSA. This CDR3 is CASSFYSGGAEETQYF. The CDR3 DNA reads as TGTGCCAGCAGCTTCTACAGCGGGGGGGCAGAAGAGACCCAGTACTTC. The full variable domain, completed using reference TRBV7-2 and TRBJ2-5, is GAGVSQSPSNKVTEKGKDVELRCDPISGHTALYWYRQSLGQGLEFLIYFQGNSAPDKSGLPSDRFSAERTGGSVSTLTIQRTQQEDSAVYLCASSFYSGGAEETQYFGPGTRLLVL.

The CDR3 region is CASRPAGLAGVEQFF. The CDR3 nucleotides read TGTGCCAGCAGGCCCGCCGGGCTAGCCGGAGTTGAGCAGTTCTTC. This sequence joins TRBV6-5 and TRBJ2-1; tentative D call: TRBD2 (5 bases). From germline, CDR1 is MNHEY and CDR2 SVGAGI. V lost 6 bases and J lost 9, with 21 bases in between. The CDR3 has 15 amino acids.

The chain links TRBV29-1 to TRBJ2-1; 13 positions agree with TRBD2. V trimming: 7 bases; J trimming: 10 bases; junction bases outside the gene matches: 16. Germline-derived CDR1 and CDR2 are SQVTM and ANQGSEA. The CDR3 is 16 residues long. The CDR3 region is CSATFSGTSGIYEQFF. CDR3 sequence (DNA): TGCAGCGCTACCTTCTCCGGGACTAGCGGGATATACGAGCAGTTCTTC.

J is TRBJ2-1 and V is TRBV7-9; D unclear. With 5 bases removed from V and 16 bases from J, the gap between germline ends came to 18 bases. The CDR3 spans 12 residues. Germline CDR1 SEHNR, CDR2 FQNEAQ (reference sequence). This chain's CDR3 is CASSKLETPFFF. CDR3 DNA sequence: TGTGCCAGCAGCAAGTTGGAGACGCCCTTCTTCTTC.

This chain uses TRBV5-1 with TRBJ2-7, with 10 positions matching TRBD2. V shed 3 bases, J shed 0 bases, and the junction held 0 bases outside the gene matches. This CDR3 has 14 amino acids. Looked up from germline, CDR1 is SGHRS and CDR2 is YFSETQ. DNA for the CDR3: TGCGCCAGCAGCTCTAGCGGGAGCTCCTACGAGCAGTACTTC. It translates to CASSSSGSSYEQYF. The full variable domain, rest sourced from reference TRBV5-1 and TRBJ2-7, is KAGVTQTPRYLIKTRGQQVTLSCSPISGHRSVSWYQQTPGQGLQFLFEYFSETQRNKGNFPGRFSGRQFSNSRSEMNVSTLELGDSALYLCASSSSGSSYEQYFGPGTRLTVT.